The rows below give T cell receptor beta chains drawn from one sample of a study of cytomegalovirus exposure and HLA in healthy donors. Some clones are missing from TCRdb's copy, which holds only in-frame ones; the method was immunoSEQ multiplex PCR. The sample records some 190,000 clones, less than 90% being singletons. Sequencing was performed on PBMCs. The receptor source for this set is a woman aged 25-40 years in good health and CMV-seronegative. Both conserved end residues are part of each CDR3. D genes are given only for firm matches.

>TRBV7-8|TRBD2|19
CASSSQPTRLAGGAYEQYF
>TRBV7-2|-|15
CASSLYTGLFREAFF
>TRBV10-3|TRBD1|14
CAIKGGGGEYGYTF
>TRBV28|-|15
CASSITSPGADTQYF
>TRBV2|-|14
CASTRAVSYSPLHF
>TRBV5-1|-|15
CASSQRTSATGELFF
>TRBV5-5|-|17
CASSLFRPGLASYEQYF
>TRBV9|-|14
CASSVGTAQETQYF
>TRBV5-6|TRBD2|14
CASSLAGGQETQYF
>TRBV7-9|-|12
CASSLTPDGYTF
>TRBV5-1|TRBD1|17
CASSLDGQGAYTGELFF
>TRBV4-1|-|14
CASSPPGGLGEQYF
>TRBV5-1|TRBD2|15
CASSLYSGKGDTQYF
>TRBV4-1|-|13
CASSRTVNTEAFF
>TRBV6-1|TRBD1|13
CASSPDRATEAFF
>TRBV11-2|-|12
CASSQHRSGQYF
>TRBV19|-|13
CASGRSRTDTQYF
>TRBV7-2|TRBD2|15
CASSLASGGSYEQYF
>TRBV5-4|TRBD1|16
CASSPGTGGTNYGYTF
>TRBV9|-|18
CASSVVDAGLGVGNTIYF
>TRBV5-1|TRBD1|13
CASSGTGAEGYTF
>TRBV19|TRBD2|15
CASSMPASGTGEQYF
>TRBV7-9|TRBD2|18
CASSLGRLAGDAQETQYF
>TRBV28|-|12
CASSLSWDTQYF
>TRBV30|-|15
CAWKTMGAQENTIYF
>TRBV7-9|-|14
CASSQGRASYGQYF
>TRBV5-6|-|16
CASSLNIVRKVSPLHF
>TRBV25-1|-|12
CASRADQFGYTF
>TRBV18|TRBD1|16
CASSPRGQGADYGYTF
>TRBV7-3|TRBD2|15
CASSLSGRGTNEQFF
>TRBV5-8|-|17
CASSLGSLGAVIETQYF
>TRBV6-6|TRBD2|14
CATRAGGVSYEQYF
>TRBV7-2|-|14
CASSPGAANTEAFF
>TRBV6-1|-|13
CASLEDSYNEQFF
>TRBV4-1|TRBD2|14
CASSHVGGSSEQFF
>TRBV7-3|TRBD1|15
CASSLRTGGYNEQFF
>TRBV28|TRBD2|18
CASSPGTSGRANTGELFF
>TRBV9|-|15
CASSVGGGKNYGYTF
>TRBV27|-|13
CASSFVGLGQLFF